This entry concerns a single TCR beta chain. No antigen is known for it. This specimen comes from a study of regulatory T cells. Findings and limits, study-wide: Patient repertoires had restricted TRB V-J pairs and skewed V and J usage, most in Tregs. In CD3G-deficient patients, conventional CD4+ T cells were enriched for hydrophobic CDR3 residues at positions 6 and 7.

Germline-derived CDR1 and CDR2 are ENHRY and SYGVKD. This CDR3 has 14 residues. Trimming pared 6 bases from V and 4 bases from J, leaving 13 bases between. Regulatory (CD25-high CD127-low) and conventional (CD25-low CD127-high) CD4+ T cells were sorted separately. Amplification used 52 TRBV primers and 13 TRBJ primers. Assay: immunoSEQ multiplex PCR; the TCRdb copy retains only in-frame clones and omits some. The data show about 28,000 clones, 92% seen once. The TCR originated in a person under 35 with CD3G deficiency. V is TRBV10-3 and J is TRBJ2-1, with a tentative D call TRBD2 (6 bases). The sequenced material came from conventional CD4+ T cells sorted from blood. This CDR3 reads CAISSVADYNEQFF. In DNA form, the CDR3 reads TGTGCCATCAGCTCCGTAGCGGATTACAATGAGCAGTTCTTC.